This TCR beta chain comes out of a study of blood T cells in healthy people across ages. Study-level points and caveats: Diversity was estimated from one million T cells, and these estimates were considered underestimates. Comparison with aged donors showed that long-lived donors had more naive CD4+ cells and higher diversity.

Total RNA extraction produced at least 6 micrograms (per sample) for the study. This CDR3 spans 15 amino acids. V was pared by 5 bases and J by 0 bases, with 7 bases of the junction left unmatched. Looked up from germline, CDR1 is DFQATT and CDR2 is SNEGSKA (reference sequence). A few counts support this clonotype. Antigen specificity is unknown. The authors ran a second PCR of about 6 to 11 cycles using a sample-barcoded 5' primer and a J-beta primer mix. TCRdb reprocessed the 5' RACE reads via MiXCR and lists one record per CDR3 protein. This sample has some 1,800,000 distinct CDR3 sequences, with approximately 40% found just once.

V and J are TRBV20-1 and TRBJ2-1; 7 nucleotides agree with TRBD1. The TCR originated in a human donor in good health. Sequenced input: blood. In DNA form, the CDR3 reads TGCAGTGCTGATACCGGGACAGTCTCCTACAATGAGCAGTTCTTC. Translated: CSADTGTVSYNEQFF.